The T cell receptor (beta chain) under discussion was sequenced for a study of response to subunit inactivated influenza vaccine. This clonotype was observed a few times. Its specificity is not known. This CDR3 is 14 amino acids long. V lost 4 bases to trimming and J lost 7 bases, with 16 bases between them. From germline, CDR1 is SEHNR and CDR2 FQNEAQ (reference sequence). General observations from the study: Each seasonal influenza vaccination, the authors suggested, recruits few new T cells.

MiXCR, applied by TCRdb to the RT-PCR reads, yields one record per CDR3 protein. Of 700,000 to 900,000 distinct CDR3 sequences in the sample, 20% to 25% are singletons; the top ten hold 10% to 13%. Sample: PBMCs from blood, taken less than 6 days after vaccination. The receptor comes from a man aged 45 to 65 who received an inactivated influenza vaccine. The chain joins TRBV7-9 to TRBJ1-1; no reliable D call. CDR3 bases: TGTGCCAGCAGCTATTCCCTAGGGCAGGTTGAAGCTTTCTTT. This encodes CASSYSLGQVEAFF.